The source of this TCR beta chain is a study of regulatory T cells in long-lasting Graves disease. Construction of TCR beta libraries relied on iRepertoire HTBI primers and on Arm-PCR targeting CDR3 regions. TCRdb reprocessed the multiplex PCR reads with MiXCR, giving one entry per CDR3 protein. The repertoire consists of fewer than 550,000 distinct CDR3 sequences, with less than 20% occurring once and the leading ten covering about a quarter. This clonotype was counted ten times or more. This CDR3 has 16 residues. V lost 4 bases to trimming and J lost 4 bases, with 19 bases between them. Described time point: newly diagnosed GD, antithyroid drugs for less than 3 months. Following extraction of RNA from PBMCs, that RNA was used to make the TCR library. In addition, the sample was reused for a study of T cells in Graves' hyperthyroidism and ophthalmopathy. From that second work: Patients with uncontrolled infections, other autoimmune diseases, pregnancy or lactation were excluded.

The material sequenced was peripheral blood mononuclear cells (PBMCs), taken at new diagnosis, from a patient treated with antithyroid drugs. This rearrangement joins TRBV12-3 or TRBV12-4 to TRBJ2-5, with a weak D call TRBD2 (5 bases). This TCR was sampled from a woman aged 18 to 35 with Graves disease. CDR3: CASSYYIGESGETQYF. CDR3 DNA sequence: TGTGCCAGCAGTTATTATATCGGGGAGTCCGGAGAGACCCAGTACTTC.